This T cell receptor (beta chain) was sequenced for a study of blood T cell repertoires in COVID-19. Profiling relied on immunoSEQ multiplex PCR, and the TCRdb table lists in-frame clones only, not all of them. Among 250,000 to 350,000 clones listed, 86% were seen once. V gave up 3 bases and J gave up 4 bases, with 7 bases separating them. This CDR3 region has 12 residues. CDR1 and CDR2 from the germline V gene are SGDLS and YYNGEE. The chain links TRBV9 to TRBJ2-5; D gene ambiguous. The sample consisted of peripheral blood. The sequence derives from a woman aged 45-60 years with acute or convalescent COVID-19. Here the CDR3 DNA reads TGTGCCAGCAGCGCTAGAGGAGAGACCCAGTACTTC. It specifies CASSARGETQYF.